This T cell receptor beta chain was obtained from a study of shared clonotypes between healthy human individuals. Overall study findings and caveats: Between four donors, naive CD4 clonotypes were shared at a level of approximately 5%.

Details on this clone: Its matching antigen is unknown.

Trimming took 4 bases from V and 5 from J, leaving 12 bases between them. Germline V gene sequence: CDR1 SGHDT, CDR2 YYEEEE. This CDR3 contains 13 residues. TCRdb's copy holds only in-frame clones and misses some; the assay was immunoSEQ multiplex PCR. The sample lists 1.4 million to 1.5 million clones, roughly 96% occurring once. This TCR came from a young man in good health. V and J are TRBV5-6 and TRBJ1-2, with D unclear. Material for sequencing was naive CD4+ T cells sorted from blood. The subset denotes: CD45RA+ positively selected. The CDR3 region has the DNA TGTGCCAGCAGCCCAAGCTCGTCATATGGCTACACCTTC. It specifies CASSPSSSYGYTF.